This entry describes one T cell receptor beta chain. The sample comes from a study of cytotoxic CD8 clonotypes in ibrutinib-treated CLL. TCRdb's table, derived via immunoSEQ multiplex PCR, lists solely in-frame clones and lacks some. The sample includes tens of thousands of clones, 85% to 90% of them seen just once. Germline CDR1 is SGHDT and CDR2 is YYEEEE. V lost 4 bases to trimming and J lost 5 bases, with 15 bases between them. The CDR3 runs 14 residues. The chain joins TRBV5-6 to TRBJ2-5, with D possibly matching TRBD1 (6 bases). This clonotype was sampled from a human donor with chronic lymphocytic leukemia. This specimen consisted of PBMCs, obtained before ibrutinib treatment. The CDR3 region has the DNA TGTGCCAGCAGCCGAGAAACAGGGTCGGAGACCCAGTACTTC. This codes for CASSRETGSETQYF. Based on the CDR3 plus reference TRBV5-6 and TRBJ2-5, the full variable domain is DAGVTQSPTHLIKTRGQQVTLRCSPKSGHDTVSWYQQALGQGPQFIFQYYEEEERQRGNFPDRFSGHQFPNYSSELNVNALLLGDSALYLCASSRETGSETQYFGPGTRLLVL.